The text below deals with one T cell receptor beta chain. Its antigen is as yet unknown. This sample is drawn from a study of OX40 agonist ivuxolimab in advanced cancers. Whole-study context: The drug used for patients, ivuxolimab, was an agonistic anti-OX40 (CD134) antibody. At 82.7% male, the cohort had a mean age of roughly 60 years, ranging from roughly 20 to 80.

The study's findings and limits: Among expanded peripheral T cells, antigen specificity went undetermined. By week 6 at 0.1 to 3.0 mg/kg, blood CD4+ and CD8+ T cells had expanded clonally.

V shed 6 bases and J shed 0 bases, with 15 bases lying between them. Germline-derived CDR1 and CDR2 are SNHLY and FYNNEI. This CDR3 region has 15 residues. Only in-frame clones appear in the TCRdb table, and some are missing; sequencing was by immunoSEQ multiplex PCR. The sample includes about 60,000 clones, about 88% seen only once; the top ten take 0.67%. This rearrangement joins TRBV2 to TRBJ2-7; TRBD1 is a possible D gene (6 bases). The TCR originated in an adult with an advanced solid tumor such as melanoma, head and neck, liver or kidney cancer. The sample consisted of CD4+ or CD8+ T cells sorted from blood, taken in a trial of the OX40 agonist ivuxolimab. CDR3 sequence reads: CASRRDRSNSYEQYF. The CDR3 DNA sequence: TGTGCCAGCAGGAGAGACAGGTCCAACTCCTACGAGCAGTACTTC.